The present entry profiles one T cell receptor (beta chain) with its context. Its antigen has not been determined. Within one base of it there is no much larger clone, and no base qualities were kept. The data were obtained in a study of blood T cell repertoires in COVID-19 (dated by TCRdb to the early 2020s). Background for the entire study: Collaborator samples came from the United States, Italy and Spain and covered acute and convalescent phases of COVID-19. The material from the prospective study consisted of cDNA or gDNA derived from T cells, B-cell-depleted T cells, or PBMCs. The dataset comprised deeply sampled blood TCRbeta repertoires from subjects exposed to, actively infected with, or recovered from COVID-19. The repertoires were released in a freely available public database meant as a resource for research on the immune response to SARS-CoV-2. The samples were drawn from the first 160 participants of the ongoing ImmuneRACE study and from 950 to 1,500 subjects provided by 6 global collaborators. The sample metadata nearly always contained a de-identified subject ID, COVID-19 status, age in years and sex. Where available, HLA class I and class II types were taken from metadata supplied by the sample provider and were not determined by assay-based typing. What the authors observed across the whole study: How much clinical and demographic metadata was included differed by source and by participant, and the metadata was provided uncurated.

Ends trimmed: V by 8 bases, J by 7 bases; bases unmatched to a gene: 4. The CDR3 numbers 12 residues from cysteine through phenylalanine. The only DNA kept is the CDR3, 36 bases in frame from the first base. TCRbeta CDR3 regions were amplified from genomic DNA by means of the immunoSEQ Assay, a bias-controlled multiplex PCR. In the source study's methods: The number of nucleated cells in each sample was estimated by amplification of reference gene primers within the assay. Sequence reads were collapsed and filtered to measure the absolute abundance of every unique TCRbeta CDR3 rearrangement. For each sample, productive Simpson clonality was calculated as the square root of Simpson's diversity index over productive rearrangements. Held by TCRdb, this immuneACCESS table contains in-frame sequences only and omits some clones. Under half of the omission traces to an unresolved V gene where checked; the cause of the rest is unknown. V, J and clone size derive from that table, while D and trimming were established from the DNA sequence. For this sample the table gives some 260,000 clones, of which less than 85% were detected only once. About 3.4% of the sample comes from the top ten.

Whole blood was collected in K2EDTA tubes by collaborating institutions according to the institutions' own protocols. For TCRbeta analysis, collaborators shipped samples in one of three forms: frozen whole blood, isolated PBMCs, or DNA extracted from either of those sample types. The chain is made from TRBV12-3 or TRBV12-4 and TRBJ2-7; 11 bases in the junction line up with TRBD2. Sequencing input: peripheral blood. The receptor comes from a woman between 18 and 30 years old with acute or convalescent COVID-19. The CDR3 protein: CASRLAGNEQYF. The sequenced DNA: TGTGCCAGCCGACTAGCGGGAAATGAGCAGTACTTC.